The source of this T cell receptor (beta chain) is a study of technical replicates of blood from a handful of donors (dated 2017 in TCRdb). The library came from the immunoSEQ multiplex PCR assay. TCRdb limited this immuneACCESS table to in-frame rearrangements with V and J called. A share of clones is missing; checked studies link under half to unresolved V genes, and the rest is unexplained. The sample includes about 71,000 clones, with about nine tenths observed a single time. The ten largest clones represent about 0.37% of the sample. Comments on this clone: This clone's antigen is unknown. Base qualities are missing; no much larger clone stands one base away.

V gives up 0 bases and J gives up 3 bases, and the segment between their germline ends measures 5 bases. The CDR3 has 13 amino acids, counting the end cysteine and phenylalanine. Only CDR3 DNA remains: 39 bases, in frame from the first base. CDR1 and CDR2 are drawn from the germline V gene: SGDLS, YYNGEE. The source of this sequence is a human donor in good health. The sample taken for sequencing was T cells isolated from PBMCs. The receptor chain draws on TRBV9 and TRBJ2-3; the D gene cannot be resolved reliably. The DNA reads as follows: TGTGCCAGCAGCGTAGCCCCGACAGATACGCAGTATTTT. It translates as CASSVAPTDTQYF.